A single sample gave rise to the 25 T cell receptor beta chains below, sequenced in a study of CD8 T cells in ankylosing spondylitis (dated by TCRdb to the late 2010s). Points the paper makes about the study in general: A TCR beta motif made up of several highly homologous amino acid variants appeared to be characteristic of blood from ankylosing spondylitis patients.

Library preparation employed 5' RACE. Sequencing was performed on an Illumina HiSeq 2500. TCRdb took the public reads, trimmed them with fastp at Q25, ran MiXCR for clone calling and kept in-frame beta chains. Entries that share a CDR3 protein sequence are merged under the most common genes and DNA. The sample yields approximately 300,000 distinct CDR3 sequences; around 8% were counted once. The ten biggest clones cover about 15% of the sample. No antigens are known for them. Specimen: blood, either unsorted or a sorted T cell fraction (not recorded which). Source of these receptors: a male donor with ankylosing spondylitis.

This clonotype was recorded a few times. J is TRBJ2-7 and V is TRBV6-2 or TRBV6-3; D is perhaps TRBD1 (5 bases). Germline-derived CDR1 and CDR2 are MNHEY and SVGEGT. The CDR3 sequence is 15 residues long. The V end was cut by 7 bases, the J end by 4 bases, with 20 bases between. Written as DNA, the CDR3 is TGTGCCAGCACCTGGGGCAGGAACACCTATTACGAGCAGTACTTC. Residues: CASTWGRNTYYEQYF.

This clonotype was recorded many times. The CDR3 reads CASSSESTDTQYF. As DNA, the CDR3 is TGTGCCAGCAGTTCTGAGTCCACAGATACGCAGTATTTT. The chain recombines TRBV6-5 with TRBJ2-3; D is undetermined. The CDR3 is made up of 13 amino acids. Germline CDR1 MNHEY, CDR2 SVGAGI. V was clipped by 4 bases and J by 2 bases, with 7 bases between them.

The CDR3 spells CSVEKTSGLYNEQFF. In DNA form, the CDR3 reads TGCAGTGTCGAAAAGACTAGCGGGCTGTACAATGAGCAGTTCTTC. The chain is built from TRBV20-1 and TRBJ2-1; 10 bases agree with TRBD2. Germline V CDR1 and CDR2: DFQATT, SNEGSKA (reference sequence). The CDR3 has 15 residues. J lost 4 bases, V lost 7 bases, and 10 bases had no gene match.

The CDR3 DNA follows: TGTGCCAGCAGCTTTCCGGGGGGTTTGGGCTACACCTTC. It yields the protein CASSFPGGLGYTF. The chain links TRBV7-3 to TRBJ1-2, with a tentative D call TRBD1 (5 bases). CDR1 and CDR2 from the germline V gene are SGHTA and FQGTGA. The CDR3 spans 13 residues. V lost 3 bases, J lost 8 bases, and 13 bases lay in between. Together with reference TRBV7-3 and TRBJ1-2, the CDR3 gives the full variable domain: GAGVSQTPSNKVTEKGKYVELRCDPISGHTALYWYRQSLGQGPEFLIYFQGTGAADDSGLPNDRFFAVRPEGSVSTLKIQRTERGDSAVYLCASSFPGGLGYTFGSGTRLTVV.

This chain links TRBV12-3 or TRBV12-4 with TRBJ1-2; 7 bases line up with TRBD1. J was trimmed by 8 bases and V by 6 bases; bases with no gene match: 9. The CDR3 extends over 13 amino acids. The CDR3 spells CASRPQGVNGYTF. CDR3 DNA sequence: TGTGCCAGCAGGCCCCAGGGGGTAAACGGCTACACCTTC.

The CDR3, as DNA: TGTGCCAGCAGCTTAGTTGCTACAGGGATCTCCTACGAGCAGTACTTC. Its protein is CASSLVATGISYEQYF. V is TRBV7-2 and J is TRBJ2-7; D is possibly TRBD1 (6 bases). The CDR3 is 16 amino acids. V lost 1 base to trimming and J lost 0 bases, with 13 bases between them. Germline V gives CDR1 SGHTA, CDR2 FQGNSA. Using reference TRBV7-2 and TRBJ2-7 for the parts outside the CDR3, the full variable domain is GAGVSQSPSNKVTEKGKDVELRCDPISGHTALYWYRQSLGQGLEFLIYFQGNSAPDKSGLPSDRFSAERTGGSVSTLTIQRTQQEDSAVYLCASSLVATGISYEQYFGPGTRLTVT.

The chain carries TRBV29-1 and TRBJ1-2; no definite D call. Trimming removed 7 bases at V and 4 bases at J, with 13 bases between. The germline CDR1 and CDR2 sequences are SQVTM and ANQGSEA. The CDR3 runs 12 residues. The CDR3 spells CSAYPEPYGYTF. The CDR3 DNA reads TGCAGCGCCTACCCAGAACCCTATGGCTACACCTTC.

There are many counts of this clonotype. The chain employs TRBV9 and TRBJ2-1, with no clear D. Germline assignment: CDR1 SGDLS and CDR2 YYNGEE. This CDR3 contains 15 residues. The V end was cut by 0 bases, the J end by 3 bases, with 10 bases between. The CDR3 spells CASSVEGAVYNEQFF. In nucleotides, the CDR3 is TGTGCCAGCAGCGTAGAGGGCGCCGTCTACAATGAGCAGTTCTTC.

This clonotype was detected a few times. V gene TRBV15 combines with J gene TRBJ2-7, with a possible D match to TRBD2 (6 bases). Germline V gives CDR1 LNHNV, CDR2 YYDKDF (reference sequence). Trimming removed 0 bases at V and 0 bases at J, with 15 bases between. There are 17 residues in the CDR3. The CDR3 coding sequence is TGTGCCACCAGCAGAGACCGGGCGGGACGGAGCTCCTACGAGCAGTACTTC. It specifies CATSRDRAGRSSYEQYF. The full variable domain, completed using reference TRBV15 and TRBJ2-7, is DAMVIQNPRYQVTQFGKPVTLSCSQTLNHNVMYWYQQKSSQAPKLLFHYYDKDFNNEADTPDNFQSRRPNTSFCFLDIRSPGLGDTAMYLCATSRDRAGRSSYEQYFGPGTRLTVT.

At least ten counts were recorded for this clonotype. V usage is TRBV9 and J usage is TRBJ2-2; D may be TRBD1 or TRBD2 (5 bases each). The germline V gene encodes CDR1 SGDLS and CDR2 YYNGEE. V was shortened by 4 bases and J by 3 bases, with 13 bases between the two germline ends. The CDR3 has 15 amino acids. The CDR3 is CASSREGTDTGELFF. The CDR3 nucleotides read TGTGCCAGCAGCCGAGAGGGGACCGACACCGGGGAGCTGTTTTTT.

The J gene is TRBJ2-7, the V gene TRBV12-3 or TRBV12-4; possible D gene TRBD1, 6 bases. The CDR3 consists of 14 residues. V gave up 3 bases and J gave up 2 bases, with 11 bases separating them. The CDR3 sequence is CASSFLNRAYEQYF. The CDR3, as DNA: TGTGCCAGCAGTTTTCTCAACAGGGCCTACGAGCAGTACTTC.

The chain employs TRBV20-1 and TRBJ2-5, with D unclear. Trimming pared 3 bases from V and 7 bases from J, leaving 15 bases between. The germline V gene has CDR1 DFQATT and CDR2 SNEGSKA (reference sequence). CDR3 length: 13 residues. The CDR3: CSASKEVLRTQYF. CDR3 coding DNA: TGCAGTGCTAGTAAAGAGGTCTTAAGGACCCAGTACTTC.

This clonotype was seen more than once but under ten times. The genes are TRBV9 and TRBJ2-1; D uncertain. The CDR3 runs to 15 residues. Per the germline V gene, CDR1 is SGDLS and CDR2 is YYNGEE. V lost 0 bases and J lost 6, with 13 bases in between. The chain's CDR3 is CASSVAKVSGNEQFF. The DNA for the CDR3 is TGTGCCAGCAGCGTAGCTAAGGTGTCGGGCAATGAGCAGTTCTTC.

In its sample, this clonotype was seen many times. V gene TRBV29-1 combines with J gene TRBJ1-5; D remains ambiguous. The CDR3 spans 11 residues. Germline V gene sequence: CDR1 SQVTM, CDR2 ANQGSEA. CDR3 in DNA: TGCAGTCCTAATGCGCGCCAGCCCCAGCATTTT. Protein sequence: CSPNARQPQHF.

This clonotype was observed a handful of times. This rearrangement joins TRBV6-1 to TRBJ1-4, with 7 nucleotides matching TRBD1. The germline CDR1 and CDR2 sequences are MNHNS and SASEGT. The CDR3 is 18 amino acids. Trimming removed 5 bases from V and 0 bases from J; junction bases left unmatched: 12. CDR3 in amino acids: CASSPGTDYLATNEKLFF. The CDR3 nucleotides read TGTGCCAGCAGTCCCGGGACAGATTACCTTGCAACTAATGAAAAACTGTTTTTT.

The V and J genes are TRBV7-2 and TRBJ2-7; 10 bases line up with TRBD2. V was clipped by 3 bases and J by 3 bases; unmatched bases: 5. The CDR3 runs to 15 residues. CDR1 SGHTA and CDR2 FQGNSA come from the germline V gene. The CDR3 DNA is TGTGCCAGCAGCTTGCTAGCGGGAGCGGGCTACGAGCAGTACTTC. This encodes CASSLLAGAGYEQYF.

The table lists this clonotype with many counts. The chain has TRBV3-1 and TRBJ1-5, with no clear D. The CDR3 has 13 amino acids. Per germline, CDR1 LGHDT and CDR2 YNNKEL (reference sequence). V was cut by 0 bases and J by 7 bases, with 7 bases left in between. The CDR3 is CASSQDLRQPQHF. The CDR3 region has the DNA TGTGCCAGCAGCCAAGATCTTAGGCAGCCCCAGCATTTT. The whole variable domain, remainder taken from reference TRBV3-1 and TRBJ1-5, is DTAVSQTPKYLVTQMGNDKSIKCEQNLGHDTMYWYKQDSKKFLKIMFSYNNKELIINETVPNRFSPKSPDKAHLNLHINSLELGDSAVYFCASSQDLRQPQHFGDGTRLSIL.

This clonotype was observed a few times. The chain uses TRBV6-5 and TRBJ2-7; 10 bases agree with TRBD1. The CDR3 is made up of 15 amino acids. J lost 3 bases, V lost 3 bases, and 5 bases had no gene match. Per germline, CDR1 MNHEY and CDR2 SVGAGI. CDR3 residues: CASSYAGQGIYEQYF. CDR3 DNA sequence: TGTGCCAGCAGTTATGCGGGACAGGGGATCTACGAGCAGTACTTC.

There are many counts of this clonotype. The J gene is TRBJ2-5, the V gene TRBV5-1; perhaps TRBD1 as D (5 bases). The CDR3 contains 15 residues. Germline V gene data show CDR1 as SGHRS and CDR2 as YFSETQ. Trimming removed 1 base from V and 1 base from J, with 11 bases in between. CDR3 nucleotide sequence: TGCGCCAGCAGCTTGATAGGGGCGCCCCAAGAGACCCAGTACTTC. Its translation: CASSLIGAPQETQYF.

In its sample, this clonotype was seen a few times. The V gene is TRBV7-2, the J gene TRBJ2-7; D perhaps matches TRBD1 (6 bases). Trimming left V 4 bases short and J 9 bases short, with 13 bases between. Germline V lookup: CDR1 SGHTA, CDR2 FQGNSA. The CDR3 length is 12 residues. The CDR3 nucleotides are TGTGCCAGCAGCTCTACCGCAGGGGTGCAGTACTTC. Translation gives CASSSTAGVQYF.

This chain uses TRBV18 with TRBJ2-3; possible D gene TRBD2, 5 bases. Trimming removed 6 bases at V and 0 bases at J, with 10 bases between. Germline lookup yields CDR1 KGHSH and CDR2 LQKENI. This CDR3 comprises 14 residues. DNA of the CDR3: TGTGCCAGCTCTCAGCGGAGTAGCACAGATACGCAGTATTTT. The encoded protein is CASSQRSSTDTQYF.

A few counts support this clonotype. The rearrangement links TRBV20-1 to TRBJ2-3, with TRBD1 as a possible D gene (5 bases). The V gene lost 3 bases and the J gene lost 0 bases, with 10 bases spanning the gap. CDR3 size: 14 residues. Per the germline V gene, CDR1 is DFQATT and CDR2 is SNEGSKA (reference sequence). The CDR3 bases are TGCAGTGCTAGCCAGGGTTCTAGCACAGATACGCAGTATTTT. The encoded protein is CSASQGSSTDTQYF.

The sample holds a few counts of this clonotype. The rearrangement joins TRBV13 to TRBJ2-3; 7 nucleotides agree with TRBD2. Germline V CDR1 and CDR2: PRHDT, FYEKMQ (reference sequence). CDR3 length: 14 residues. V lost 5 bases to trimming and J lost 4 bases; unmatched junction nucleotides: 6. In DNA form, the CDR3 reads TGTGCCAGCAGCGCCGGACTAGGGGCAGATACGCAGTATTTT. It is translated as CASSAGLGADTQYF.

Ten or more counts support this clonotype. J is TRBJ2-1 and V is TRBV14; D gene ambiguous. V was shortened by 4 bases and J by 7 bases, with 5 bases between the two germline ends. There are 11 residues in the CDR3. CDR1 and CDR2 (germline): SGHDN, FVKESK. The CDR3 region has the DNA TGTGCCAGCAGCCGGTTTAATGAGCAGTTCTTC. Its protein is CASSRFNEQFF.

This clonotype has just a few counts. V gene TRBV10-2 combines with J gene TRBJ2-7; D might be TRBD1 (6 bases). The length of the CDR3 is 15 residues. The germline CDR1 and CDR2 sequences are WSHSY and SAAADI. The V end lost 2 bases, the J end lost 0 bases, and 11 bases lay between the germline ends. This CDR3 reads CASSEAPGASYEQYF. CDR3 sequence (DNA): TGCGCCAGCAGTGAGGCTCCAGGGGCCTCCTACGAGCAGTACTTC.